The rows below give T cell receptor beta chains drawn from one sample of a study of T cells in Graves' hyperthyroidism and ophthalmopathy. TCRdb reprocessed the multiplex PCR reads via MiXCR and lists one record per CDR3 protein. The sample shows 330,000 or so distinct CDR3 sequences, roughly 19% of them seen only once. The sample consisted of blood. The receptors derive from a man over 45 with Graves' ophthalmopathy. CDR3s include the opening cysteine and the closing phenylalanine or tryptophan. The D gene is left open where the match is weak. Clone size appears in some rows only: once, few, many, or a class for an expanded clone.

j_call v_call d_call clone_size cdr3_aa cdr3_nt
TRBJ2-3 TRBV6-1 TRBD2 few CATIGGLATDTQYF TGTGCCACCATCGGGGGACTAGCAACAGATACGCAGTATTTT
TRBJ2-4 TRBV3-1 TRBD2 few CASSQESGVAKNIQYF TGTGCCAGCAGCCAAGAAAGCGGGGTAGCCAAAAACATTCAGTACTTC
TRBJ1-2 TRBV20-1 TRBD1 many CSARGPGTGFYGYTF TGCAGTGCTAGAGGGCCCGGGACAGGGTTCTATGGCTACACCTTC
TRBJ2-5 TRBV7-8 - many CASSFPSGRIQETQYF TGTGCCAGCAGCTTCCCCTCGGGGCGAATCCAAGAGACCCAGTACTTC
TRBJ2-1 TRBV6-2/TRBV6-3 - - CASSYSGVSYNEQFF TGTGCCAGCAGTTACTCAGGAGTATCCTACAATGAGCAGTTCTTC
TRBJ2-7 TRBV29-1 - many CSVGESEQYF TGCAGCGTTGGGGAAAGTGAGCAGTACTTC
TRBJ1-4 TRBV7-9 TRBD1 - CASSPPTGRDREKLFF TGTGCCAGCAGCCCACCGACAGGGAGGGATCGAGAAAAACTGTTTTTT
TRBJ2-7 TRBV3-1 TRBD2 many CASSLGLAFRYGQYF TGTGCCAGCAGCCTAGGACTAGCTTTTAGATATGGGCAGTACTTC
TRBJ2-6 TRBV7-2 TRBD2 many CASSPRLAGESGANVLTF TGTGCCAGCAGCCCCAGACTAGCGGGGGAGTCTGGGGCCAACGTCCTGACTTTC
TRBJ2-1 TRBV7-2 - - CASSLVYTDNEQFF TGTGCCAGCAGCTTAGTGTACACGGACAATGAGCAGTTCTTC
TRBJ2-1 TRBV11-2 - many CASTQWGYNEQFF TGTGCCAGCACACAGTGGGGCTACAATGAGCAGTTCTTC
TRBJ1-1 TRBV2 - many CASSDSGANTEAFF TGTGCCAGCAGTGACTCAGGGGCGAACACTGAAGCTTTCTTT
TRBJ1-1 TRBV19 - - CASSKADTNEAFF TGTGCCAGTAGTAAAGCAGACACGAATGAAGCTTTCTTT
TRBJ1-2 TRBV27 - - CASSLSSSGYGYTF TGTGCCAGCAGTTTATCTTCCTCGGGCTATGGCTACACCTTC
TRBJ1-1 TRBV6-1 TRBD1 many CASRPSRGRTEAFF TGTGCCAGCAGGCCAAGTAGGGGGCGGACTGAAGCTTTCTTT
TRBJ1-5 TRBV20-1 - many CSARDQGNQPQHF TGCAGTGCTAGGGATCAGGGAAATCAGCCCCAGCATTTT
TRBJ2-7 TRBV7-2 - - CASSLSQTYSYEQYF TGTGCCAGCAGCTTGAGCCAGACTTACTCCTACGAGCAGTACTTC
TRBJ2-3 TRBV2 - many CASSEMGSTDTQYF TGTGCCAGCAGTGAAATGGGGAGCACAGATACGCAGTATTTT
TRBJ1-2 TRBV7-2 - - CASSLVTGSGGYTF TGTGCCAGCAGCTTAGTGACCGGATCGGGTGGCTACACCTTC
TRBJ2-3 TRBV5-4 TRBD2 - CASSLGASGRADTQYF TGTGCCAGCAGCTTGGGGGCTAGCGGGAGGGCAGATACGCAGTATTTT
TRBJ2-1 TRBV5-1 - - CASSLGREQFF TGCGCCAGCAGCTTGGGGCGGGAGCAGTTCTTC
TRBJ1-4 TRBV20-1 - - CSAYTVRNEKLFF TGCAGTGCTTACACAGTCAGGAATGAAAAACTGTTTTTT
TRBJ2-2 TRBV20-1 - few CSARAQGMNTGELFF TGCAGTGCGCGCGCCCAGGGGATGAACACCGGGGAGCTGTTTTTT
TRBJ1-2 TRBV7-2 - - CDSSLGVSGGYTF TGTGACAGCAGCTTAGGAGTTTCGGGGGGCTACACCTTC
TRBJ2-3 TRBV29-1 - - CSEQTGTGGTQYF TGCAGCGAGCAGACAGGGACGGGAGGTACGCAGTATTTT
TRBJ1-1 TRBV6-1 - - CASSQGGLMNTEAFF TGTGCCAGCAGCCAAGGGGGGCTTATGAACACTGAAGCTTTCTTT
TRBJ1-1 TRBV13 TRBD1 - CASSHDREFTEAFF TGTGCCAGCAGCCATGACAGGGAGTTTACTGAAGCTTTCTTT
TRBJ2-1 TRBV19 - - CASSLRKADEQFF TGTGCCAGTAGTCTCCGGAAGGCGGATGAGCAGTTCTTC
TRBJ2-3 TRBV7-2 TRBD2 few CASSSQGLAGADSADTQYF TGTGCCAGCAGCTCACAGGGACTAGCGGGAGCCGATTCTGCAGATACGCAGTATTTT
TRBJ2-1 TRBV20-1 - - CSARLGEKFF TGCAGTGCTAGGTTGGGGGAGAAGTTCTTC
TRBJ1-1 TRBV6-2/TRBV6-3 - many CASSSRGINTEAFF TGTGCCAGCAGTTCCCGGGGGATCAACACTGAAGCTTTCTTT
TRBJ2-2 TRBV6-1 - - CASSHGQTGELFF TGTGCCAGCAGCCACGGACAAACCGGGGAGCTGTTTTTT
TRBJ2-5 TRBV3-1 - - CASSQDRGTPWQGTQYF TGTGCCAGCAGCCAAGATCGGGGGACACCCTGGCAGGGGACCCAGTACTTC
TRBJ2-7 TRBV19 - - CASSMNTGTGQYF TGTGCCAGTAGTATGAACACGGGAACCGGGCAGTACTTC
TRBJ2-1 TRBV27 TRBD1 many CASSLTQGFYNEQFF TGTGCCAGCAGTTTAACACAGGGGTTCTACAATGAGCAGTTCTTC
TRBJ1-1 TRBV7-2 - many CASSTTVHTEAFF TGTGCCAGCAGCACGACAGTCCACACTGAAGCTTTCTTT
TRBJ2-7 TRBV4-1 TRBD1 - CASSPGTELYEQYF TGCGCCAGCAGCCCCGGGACAGAGCTCTACGAGCAGTACTTC
TRBJ2-1 TRBV3-1 TRBD2 - CASSPVLAGGLSYNEQFF TGTGCCAGCAGCCCCGTCCTAGCGGGAGGGTTATCCTACAATGAGCAGTTCTTC
TRBJ1-1 TRBV29-1 - - CSAFFRWADTEAFF TGCAGCGCTTTTTTTCGGTGGGCGGACACTGAAGCTTTCTTT
TRBJ2-2 TRBV20-1 - few CSAKSPGELFF TGCAGTGCTAAATCTCCAGGGGAGCTGTTTTTT
TRBJ2-2 TRBV28 - - CASSFPWYSRENTGELFF TGTGCCAGCAGTTTTCCATGGTATTCGAGAGAGAACACCGGGGAGCTGTTTTTT
TRBJ2-2 TRBV7-9 TRBD2 - CASSPLAGGGYTGELFF TGTGCCAGCAGCCCACTAGCGGGAGGCGGTTACACCGGGGAGCTGTTTTTT
TRBJ2-2 TRBV25-1 - once CASSEGRNTGELFF TGTGCCAGCAGTGAAGGTCGTAACACCGGGGAGCTGTTTTTT
TRBJ2-1 TRBV2 TRBD2 many CASSARGLAGVSYNEQFF TGTGCCAGCAGTGCCCGGGGACTAGCGGGAGTCAGCTACAATGAGCAGTTCTTC
TRBJ2-3 TRBV15 TRBD2 - CATSRESSGRAADTQYF TGTGCCACCAGCAGAGAGTCTAGCGGGAGGGCCGCAGATACGCAGTATTTT